This T cell receptor (beta chain) was sequenced during a study of CD8 T cells in Susac syndrome. This CDR3 region has 17 residues. Per the germline V gene, CDR1 is PRHDT and CDR2 is FYEKMQ (reference sequence). Random hexamers were used to reverse transcribe roughly 0.5 to 1 ug of RNA. Multiplex immunoSEQ PCR targeted 54 Vbeta and 13 Jbeta TCR beta segments. TCRdb re-called the immunoSEQ multiplex PCR reads with MiXCR, one entry per CDR3 protein. The sample holds 75,000 to 100,000 distinct CDR3 sequences, roughly 93% seen once. For this clonotype: Mismatch with germline at one junction end may stem from a read error.

Sequencing of TCR beta was carried out in blood CD8+ and CD4+ T cells. Healthy donors were controls matched for age and sex. This sequence was found in a human donor in good health. The sequencing sample was made of CD8+ T cells from PBMCs. V gene TRBV13 combines with J gene TRBJ2-3; 7 nucleotides align to TRBD2. DNA for the CDR3: TGTGCCAGCAGCGTAGGTCCCTCCTCGCGGGGGTCAGATACGCAGTATTTT. Its translation is CASSVGPSSRGSDTQYF.